A selection of T cell receptor beta chains follows, all from one sample in a study of blood T cell repertoires in COVID-19. Assay used: immunoSEQ multiplex PCR; TCRdb lists only in-frame clones, some missing. The data show about 190,000 clones, approximately 84% seen once. The sequenced sample consisted of PBMCs or T cells enriched from blood (not recorded which). Every receptor here comes from a woman aged 30 to 39 who had recovered from COVID-19. CDR3s include the opening cysteine and the closing phenylalanine or tryptophan. The order of the fields is D gene, clone size, V gene, J gene, CDR3 length, CDR3 protein, CDR3 DNA. A D gene is named only where the DNA matches it firmly. Rows may omit the clone size; those that give it use once, few, many or a size class.

NA	few	TRBV4-2	TRBJ2-5	16	CASSQGVGATQETQYF	TGTGCCAGCAGCCAAGGCGTGGGGGCGACGCAAGAGACCCAGTACTTC
NA	NA	TRBV7-8	TRBJ1-1	13	CASSSRGNTEAFF	TGTGCCAGCAGCTCCAGGGGTAACACTGAAGCTTTCTTT
NA	NA	TRBV30	TRBJ1-4	16	CAWSGGRAAKNEKLFF	TGTGCCTGGAGTGGCGGGAGGGCAGCTAAAAATGAAAAACTGTTTTTT
NA	NA	TRBV10-1	TRBJ2-3	15	CASARNQQGPDTQYF	TGCGCCAGCGCCCGAAATCAACAGGGACCAGATACGCAGTATTTT
NA	NA	TRBV7-6	TRBJ2-2	16	CASSHSWGGNTGELFF	TGTGCCAGCAGCCATTCGTGGGGCGGTAATACCGGGGAGCTGTTTTTT
TRBD1	many	TRBV28	TRBJ1-5	14	CASRGDRINQPQHF	TGTGCCAGCAGAGGGGACAGGATTAATCAGCCCCAGCATTTT
NA	NA	TRBV19	TRBJ2-1	13	CASSSGALNEQFF	TGTGCCAGTAGTAGCGGGGCCCTAAATGAGCAGTTCTTC
NA	NA	TRBV5-6	TRBJ1-4	15	CASSLAPGTGEKLFF	TGTGCCAGCAGCTTGGCTCCAGGCACGGGAGAAAAACTGTTTTTT
NA	NA	TRBV5-1	TRBJ1-4	14	CASSLGQGLEKLFF	TGCGCCAGCAGCTTGGGGCAGGGGTTAGAAAAACTGTTTTTT
TRBD1	NA	TRBV5-4	TRBJ1-2	15	CASSQGTARNYGYTF	TGTGCCAGCAGCCAAGGGACAGCTCGAAACTATGGCTACACCTTC
TRBD1	once	TRBV19	TRBJ1-2	16	CASSSWKETGNYGYTF	TGTGCCAGTAGTTCCTGGAAAGAGACAGGGAACTATGGCTACACCTTC
TRBD1	NA	TRBV11-1	TRBJ1-1	13	CASRAGGNTEAFF	TGTGCCAGCAGGGCAGGGGGTAACACTGAAGCTTTCTTT
TRBD2	NA	TRBV28	TRBJ2-5	15	CASSSLGGGVETQYF	TGTGCCAGCAGTTCCCTTGGGGGGGGTGTCGAGACCCAGTACTTC
TRBD1	NA	TRBV6-5	TRBJ1-2	14	CASSYSSGGIGYTF	TGTGCCAGCAGTTACTCATCAGGGGGTATTGGCTACACCTTC
NA	NA	TRBV7-9	TRBJ2-2	13	CASSAANTGELFF	TGTGCCAGCAGTGCGGCGAACACCGGGGAGCTGTTTTTT
NA	NA	TRBV15	TRBJ1-4	15	CATSRDQGANEKLFF	TGTGCCACCAGCAGAGATCAAGGGGCTAATGAAAAACTGTTTTTT
NA	NA	TRBV11-2	TRBJ1-5	14	CASSPSPSGQPQHF	TGTGCCAGCAGCCCCAGTCCTTCGGGTCAGCCCCAGCATTTT
TRBD2	NA	TRBV11-2	TRBJ2-1	16	CASSLDRGGRRNEQFF	TGTGCCAGCAGCTTAGATCGAGGCGGGAGGAGAAATGAGCAGTTCTTC
NA	NA	TRBV5-6	TRBJ1-6	16	CASSSSETRLLAPLHF	TGTGCCAGCAGCTCATCTGAGACACGCCTTTTGGCACCCCTCCACTTT
TRBD2	NA	TRBV10-3	TRBJ2-1	12	CAIRRTSDEQFF	TGTGCCATCAGGCGGACTAGCGATGAGCAGTTCTTC
TRBD1	NA	TRBV6-2/TRBV6-3	TRBJ2-4	17	CASSYSVDRVVGIIQYF	TGTGCCAGCAGTTACTCCGTGGACAGGGTCGTTGGGATCATTCAGTACTTC
NA	NA	TRBV28	TRBJ2-6	13	CASRSPGANVLTF	TGTGCCAGCAGAAGCCCTGGGGCCAACGTCCTGACTTTC
TRBD1	NA	TRBV25-1	TRBJ1-6	16	CASRGTGQGYNSPLHF	TGTGCCAGCAGGGGTACGGGACAGGGGTACAATTCACCCCTCCACTTT
TRBD1	once	TRBV5-1	TRBJ1-4	13	CASKTGVNEKLFF	TGCGCCAGCAAGACAGGGGTAAATGAAAAACTGTTTTTT
NA	many	TRBV9	TRBJ1-6	19	CASSVEAGPASWGGSPLHF	TGTGCCAGCAGCGTAGAAGCAGGGCCCGCTTCTTGGGGGGGATCACCCCTCCACTTT
NA	NA	TRBV6-5	TRBJ1-5	13	CASRDNSNQPQHF	TGTGCCAGCCGGGATAACAGCAATCAGCCCCAGCATTTT
NA	NA	TRBV5-1	TRBJ2-3	13	CASEWGGGDTQYF	TGCGCCAGCGAGTGGGGGGGCGGAGATACGCAGTATTTT
TRBD1	few	TRBV6-2/TRBV6-3	TRBJ1-4	16	CASSFIVDRDKRKLFF	TGTGCCAGCAGTTTCATTGTGGACAGGGACAAAAGAAAACTGTTTTTT
NA	NA	TRBV28	TRBJ1-2	15	CASSFVVRVPYGYTF	TGTGCCAGCAGTTTTGTTGTCAGGGTCCCCTATGGCTACACCTTC
NA	NA	TRBV27	TRBJ1-1	15	CASRLYPGGNTEAFF	TGTGCCTCTCGACTTTATCCCGGGGGGAACACTGAAGCTTTCTTT
TRBD1	NA	TRBV10-3	TRBJ1-1	16	CAIASWDRSPDTEAFF	TGTGCCATCGCTTCATGGGACAGGTCCCCTGACACTGAAGCTTTCTTT
NA	NA	TRBV11-3	TRBJ1-1	14	CASSSGDSTGEAFF	TGTGCCAGCAGCTCAGGAGACAGCACGGGTGAAGCTTTCTTT
NA	NA	TRBV28	TRBJ2-7	14	CASSPLGPSYEQYF	TGTGCCAGCAGTCCCTTGGGCCCCAGCTACGAGCAGTACTTC
TRBD1	NA	TRBV27	TRBJ2-7	14	CASSSGRTGTEQYF	TGTGCCAGCAGTTCGGGCCGGACAGGGACCGAGCAGTACTTC
NA	NA	TRBV4-2	TRBJ2-7	15	CASSQASPGSYEQYF	TGTGCCAGCAGCCAAGCTTCCCCGGGGTCCTACGAGCAGTACTTC
NA	NA	TRBV5-1	TRBJ2-3	15	CASRQGSHGTDTQYF	TGCGCCAGCAGACAGGGATCGCACGGCACAGATACGCAGTATTTT
NA	NA	TRBV7-2	TRBJ2-3	17	CASSLARGRGGTDTQYF	TGTGCCAGCAGCTTAGCGCGAGGGCGGGGTGGCACAGATACGCAGTATTTT
NA	NA	TRBV7-9	TRBJ2-1	16	CASSPKALDPYNEQFF	TGTGCCAGCAGCCCTAAGGCCCTAGACCCTTACAATGAGCAGTTCTTC
NA	NA	TRBV29-1	TRBJ1-1	14	CSVEVDPGYTEAFF	TGCAGCGTTGAAGTCGACCCAGGGTACACTGAAGCTTTCTTT
NA	NA	TRBV20-1	TRBJ2-1	11	CSATEGSEQFF	TGCAGTGCTACTGAGGGGAGTGAGCAGTTCTTC
NA	once	TRBV21-1	TRBJ1-2	15	CASSKREQGVYGYTF	TGTGCCAGCAGCAAAAGGGAACAGGGGGTCTATGGCTACACCTTC
NA	NA	TRBV6-6	TRBJ1-3	14	CASKTGSSGNTIYF	TGTGCCAGCAAGACCGGGAGCTCTGGAAACACCATATATTTT
NA	NA	TRBV29-1	TRBJ1-2	15	CSVEEVEQADYGYTF	TGCAGCGTTGAAGAAGTAGAACAGGCGGACTATGGCTACACCTTC
TRBD2	NA	TRBV11-2	TRBJ2-1	17	CASTLLSGTSGYNEQFF	TGTGCCAGCACCCTCCTCTCCGGGACTAGCGGATACAATGAGCAGTTCTTC
TRBD1	NA	TRBV6-5	TRBJ2-2	15	CASSWGQANTGELFF	TGTGCCAGCAGTTGGGGACAGGCCAACACCGGGGAGCTGTTTTTT
NA	NA	TRBV12-5	TRBJ2-7	11	CASSGHSEQYF	TGTGCTAGCAGTGGGCACTCCGAGCAGTACTTC
NA	NA	TRBV5-6	TRBJ2-7	14	CASSLVPGAYEQYF	TGTGCCAGCAGCTTGGTTCCAGGCGCCTACGAGCAGTACTTC
NA	NA	TRBV7-8	TRBJ2-1	16	CASSPREDSSYNEQFF	TGTGCCAGCAGCCCAAGAGAGGACAGCTCCTACAATGAGCAGTTCTTC